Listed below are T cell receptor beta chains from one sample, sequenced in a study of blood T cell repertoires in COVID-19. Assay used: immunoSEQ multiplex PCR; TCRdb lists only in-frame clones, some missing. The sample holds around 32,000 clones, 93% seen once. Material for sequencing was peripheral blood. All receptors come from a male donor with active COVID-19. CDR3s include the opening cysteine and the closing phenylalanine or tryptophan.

CDR3 protein: CASSVGRRGTDTQYF
V gene: TRBV9
J gene: TRBJ2-3

CDR3 protein: CASSGGTGPGANVLTF
V gene: TRBV5-1
J gene: TRBJ2-6

CDR3 protein: CAWSALGQANTEAFF
V gene: TRBV30
J gene: TRBJ1-1

CDR3 protein: CASSTDNREGTEAFF
V gene: TRBV5-1
J gene: TRBJ1-1

CDR3 protein: CASSSDPQGSVAFF
V gene: TRBV5-1
J gene: TRBJ1-1

CDR3 protein: CATKDRGASWANVLTF
V gene: TRBV4-3
J gene: TRBJ2-6

CDR3 protein: CASTSRTALAKNIQYF
V gene: TRBV27
J gene: TRBJ2-4

CDR3 protein: CASSRDFTDTQYF
V gene: TRBV5-1
J gene: TRBJ2-3

CDR3 protein: CASSPSTNYGYTF
V gene: TRBV19
J gene: TRBJ1-2

CDR3 protein: CASSLNPGYQETQYF
V gene: TRBV7-9
J gene: TRBJ2-5

CDR3 protein: CASRDRGYRGYTF
V gene: TRBV6-5
J gene: TRBJ1-2

CDR3 protein: CASSRQANTEAFF
V gene: TRBV6-2/TRBV6-3
J gene: TRBJ1-1

CDR3 protein: CASRGLAENTGELFF
V gene: TRBV5-1
J gene: TRBJ2-2

CDR3 protein: CASSSGGDAGNTIYF
V gene: TRBV7-2
J gene: TRBJ1-3

CDR3 protein: CASSFSGVGANVLTF
V gene: TRBV7-6
J gene: TRBJ2-6

CDR3 protein: CASSFGPNNEKLFF
V gene: TRBV28
J gene: TRBJ1-4

CDR3 protein: CASSLYRREGNEQFF
V gene: TRBV3-1/TRBV3-2
J gene: TRBJ2-1

CDR3 protein: CASSESGYSSGNTIYF
V gene: TRBV25-1
J gene: TRBJ1-3

CDR3 protein: CATSGGRGLSEKLFF
V gene: TRBV24-1
J gene: TRBJ1-4

CDR3 protein: CASSYSSGVTEAFF
V gene: TRBV6-5
J gene: TRBJ1-1

CDR3 protein: CASGRTGYEAFF
V gene: TRBV4-2
J gene: TRBJ1-1

CDR3 protein: CASSVGGEYEQYF
V gene: TRBV9
J gene: TRBJ2-7

CDR3 protein: CASSLGSTDTQYF
V gene: TRBV7-3
J gene: TRBJ2-3

CDR3 protein: CASSQVRGGGSEQYF
V gene: TRBV4-2
J gene: TRBJ2-7

CDR3 protein: CASSLVPGASYEQYF
V gene: TRBV5-1
J gene: TRBJ2-7

CDR3 protein: CASGLVPGEYEQYF
V gene: TRBV12-5
J gene: TRBJ2-7

CDR3 protein: CASKTSGPSYEQYF
V gene: TRBV2
J gene: TRBJ2-7

CDR3 protein: CASSSSGQGRSYEQYF
V gene: TRBV27
J gene: TRBJ2-7

CDR3 protein: CSAMTGTGFNQPQHF
V gene: TRBV29-1
J gene: TRBJ1-5

CDR3 protein: CASSYPMWGVSSYEQYF
V gene: TRBV6-2/TRBV6-3
J gene: TRBJ2-7

CDR3 protein: CASSQVDTGQGHEQFF
V gene: TRBV4-2
J gene: TRBJ2-1

CDR3 protein: CASSQDPGAYNEQFF
V gene: TRBV4-1
J gene: TRBJ2-1

CDR3 protein: CASSHFPGTGSSGNTIYF
V gene: TRBV7-2
J gene: TRBJ1-3

CDR3 protein: CASNPPGKFNGGYTF
V gene: TRBV2
J gene: TRBJ1-2

CDR3 protein: CASSPAGATNEKLFF
V gene: TRBV7-6
J gene: TRBJ1-4

CDR3 protein: CAWRTGEVAFF
V gene: TRBV30
J gene: TRBJ1-1

CDR3 protein: CASSLGLIETQYF
V gene: TRBV12-3/TRBV12-4
J gene: TRBJ2-5